Below are 16 T cell receptor beta chains sequenced from a single sample in a study of cytomegalovirus exposure and HLA in healthy donors (dated 2017 in TCRdb). Library creation used the immunoSEQ multiplex PCR assay. Drawn from immuneACCESS, this table holds only the in-frame rearrangements with V and J called that TCRdb kept. Clones are partly lost; checked studies trace under half to an unresolved V gene and leave the rest unexplained. The sample yields about 190,000 clones; more than 65% were counted once. 2.8% of the sample rests with the top ten. Sequenced material: PBMCs. The source is a woman under 30 in good health and CMV-seropositive.

V and J are TRBV2 and TRBJ2-5; D remains unclear. Trimming left V 8 bases short and J 2 bases short, with 3 bases between. There are 10 residues in the CDR3. Germline-derived CDR1 and CDR2 are SNHLY and FYNNEI. CDR3: CASSQETQYF. The CDR3 bases are TGTGCCAGCTCTCAAGAGACCCAGTACTTC.

The chain joins TRBV29-1 to TRBJ1-1, with 7 bases matching TRBD1. This CDR3 has 14 residues. Germline trimming cut 4 bases from V and 4 bases from J; bases unmatched to any gene: 9. The germline gives CDR1 SQVTM, CDR2 ANQGSEA. Here the CDR3 DNA reads TGCAGCGTTGTTCGGACAGGCTTGGTCACTGAAGCTTTCTTT. Protein sequence: CSVVRTGLVTEAFF.

V gene TRBV4-1 combines with J gene TRBJ2-1, with D possibly TRBD1 on 5 matching bases. Trimming shortened V by 2 bases and J by 7 bases, and 18 bases separated the two germline ends. Germline loops: CDR1 MGHRA, CDR2 YSYEKL. The CDR3 length is 16 residues. The CDR3 protein is CASSQPPRDRLNEQFF. For the CDR3, the DNA is TGCGCCAGCAGCCAACCTCCCCGAGACAGACTGAATGAGCAGTTCTTC.

This clone is a singleton in its sample. This chain uses TRBV6-5 with TRBJ2-3; D might be TRBD2 (5 bases). The CDR3 covers 14 residues. V shed 8 bases and J shed 3 bases, with 15 bases lying between them. Germline loops: CDR1 MNHEY, CDR2 SVGAGI. CDR3 sequence reads: CASGLMGETDTQYF. CDR3 sequence (DNA): TGTGCCAGCGGTCTAATGGGAGAGACAGATACGCAGTATTTT.

The CDR3 spells CASSFRDSSYEQYF. For the CDR3, the DNA is TGTGCCAGCAGCTTCCGGGACAGCTCCTACGAGCAGTACTTC. The V and J genes are TRBV12-1 and TRBJ2-7; the D call in the table, TRBD1, was not verified against the DNA. TRBV12-1 is labeled a pseudogene. The CDR3 contains 14 residues.

The CDR3 nucleotides read TGTGCCAGCAGTTACGGCGGGACAGCTAACTATGGCTACACCTTC. This translates into CASSYGGTANYGYTF. The rearrangement joins TRBV6-6 to TRBJ1-2, with 7 bases matching TRBD1. Germline values: CDR1 MNHNY, CDR2 SVGAGI (reference sequence). The CDR3 is 15 residues long. V trimming: 2 bases; J trimming: 0 bases; junction bases outside the gene matches: 3.

The sample holds a few counts of this clone. The CDR3 region has the DNA TGTGCCAGCAGCTCCCGGGAGCAGTACTTC. It encodes CASSSREQYF. V is TRBV11-2 and J is TRBJ2-7; no clear D gene. V gave up 4 bases and J gave up 7 bases, with 5 bases separating them. CDR1 SGHAT and CDR2 FQNNGV come from the germline V gene. The CDR3 length is 10 residues.

The chain uses TRBV25-1 and TRBJ2-3; TRBD2 is a possible D gene (5 bases). The germline V gene encodes CDR1 MGHDK and CDR2 SYGVNS. V shed 3 bases and J shed 6 bases, with 7 bases lying between them. This CDR3 comprises 12 residues. The CDR3 DNA is TGTGCCAGCAGTGAGGGCGGGGATACGCAGTATTTT. Translated: CASSEGGDTQYF.

This chain connects TRBV7-2 to TRBJ1-2; D is uncertain. The CDR3 consists of 14 residues. Germline CDR1 SGHTA, CDR2 FQGNSA. V was clipped by 3 bases and J by 8 bases, with 16 bases between them. CDR3 nucleotide sequence: TGTGCCAGCAGCTTCTTCCCCCCCGGGAGAGGCTACACCTTC. Its translation: CASSFFPPGRGYTF.

V usage is TRBV5-1 and J usage is TRBJ2-2; maybe TRBD2 (5 bases). CDR3 size: 17 residues. Trimming left V 4 bases short and J 3 bases short, with 19 bases between. CDR1 and CDR2 (germline): SGHRS, YFSETQ. The CDR3 DNA sequence: TGCGCCAGCAGCCCCCTTCTTGGACGGCGGGACACCGGGGAGCTGTTTTTT. Its protein is CASSPLLGRRDTGELFF.

This clone was recorded a few times. The chain employs TRBV7-9 and TRBJ1-1; tentative D call: TRBD1 (6 bases). The ends were cut back, 4 bases at V and 3 bases at J, with 12 bases in the middle. Per the germline V gene, CDR1 is SEHNR and CDR2 is FQNEAQ (reference sequence). The CDR3 contains 14 residues. CDR3 protein: CASSYQGWDTEAFF. The CDR3 DNA reads TGTGCCAGCAGCTATCAGGGGTGGGACACTGAAGCTTTCTTT.

V is TRBV19 and J is TRBJ2-2; D may be TRBD1 (5 bases). Between the trimmed V and J ends, which lost 10 bases and 6 bases, there was a span of 21 bases. The CDR3 is made up of 15 amino acids. Germline V lookup: CDR1 LNHDA, CDR2 SQIVND (reference sequence). The CDR3: CATRQGVIVAGELFF. In DNA, the CDR3 is TGTGCCACTAGACAAGGGGTGATCGTAGCCGGGGAGCTGTTTTTT. The whole variable domain, filled in from reference TRBV19 and TRBJ2-2, reads DGGITQSPKYLFRKEGQNVTLSCEQNLNHDAMYWYRQDPGQGLRLIYYSQIVNDFQKGDIAEGYSVSREKKESFPLTVTSAQKNPTAFYLCATRQGVIVAGELFFGEGSRLTVL.

The chain recombines TRBV2 with TRBJ2-3; D perhaps matches TRBD2 (5 bases). Germline lookup yields CDR1 SNHLY and CDR2 FYNNEI. This CDR3 contains 13 residues. V was cut by 6 bases and J by 0 bases, with 7 bases left in between. CDR3 sequence (DNA): TGTGCCAGCAGGACGGGGAGCACAGATACGCAGTATTTT. As protein: CASRTGSTDTQYF.

The V gene is TRBV12-5, the J gene TRBJ1-2; D not resolved. There are 13 residues in the CDR3. The V gene lost 0 bases and the J gene lost 6 bases, with 8 bases spanning the gap. Germline V gene sequence: CDR1 LGHNT, CDR2 FRNRAP. CDR3 DNA: TGTGCTAGTGGTTTGGTAACGGTGAATGGCTACACCTTC. Residues: CASGLVTVNGYTF. The full variable domain, rest sourced from reference TRBV12-5 and TRBJ1-2, is DARVTQTPRHKVTEMGQEVTMRCQPILGHNTVFWYRQTMMQGLELLAYFRNRAPLDDSGMPKDRFSAEMPDATLATLKIQPSEPRDSAVYFCASGLVTVNGYTFGSGTRLTVV.

The V and J genes are TRBV5-6 and TRBJ2-1; D possibly corresponds to TRBD1 (6 bases). Trimming removed 3 bases from V and 7 bases from J, with 17 bases in between. The CDR3 covers 15 residues. Germline loops: CDR1 SGHDT, CDR2 YYEEEE. This CDR3 is CASSYGLGAFNEQFF. CDR3 bases: TGTGCCAGCAGCTACGGACTGGGGGCCTTTAATGAGCAGTTCTTC.

V and J are TRBV27 and TRBJ2-7, with D tentatively TRBD1 (6 bases). This CDR3 contains 15 residues. Trimming left V 4 bases short and J 5 bases short, with 18 bases between. In germline, CDR1 is MNHEY, CDR2 SMNVEV (reference sequence). This chain's CDR3 is CASSSPRGLRDEQYF. CDR3 bases: TGTGCCAGCAGTTCCCCCAGGGGCCTTAGGGACGAGCAGTACTTC.